What follows is one TCR beta chain and its context. This entry comes from a study of shared clonotypes between healthy human individuals. Looking at the study overall: Researchers assigned three CD4 naive, three CD4 memory, two CD8 naive and one CD8 memory plate to each donor.

V gave up 5 bases and J gave up 6 bases; unmatched junction bases: 6. CDR3 length equals 15 residues. Germline-derived CDR1 and CDR2 are SGHVS and FQNEAQ. Replicate PCRs from sorted subsets contained about 0.2 ug DNA, which is roughly 30,000 T cell genomes. Here immunoSEQ multiplex PCR was the method, and the copy in TCRdb shows in-frame clones only, minus some. The profile shows around 580,000 clones, 98% of them singletons. Naive-designated CD8 cells lacked CD45RO, were positively enriched for CCR7, and omitted terminally differentiated effector memory CD45RA+ cells. Nashville, Tennessee was home to all donors, who were Caucasian adults.

The chain employs TRBV7-8 and TRBJ2-1; 11 nucleotides match TRBD1. Sequencing was done on a sample of naive CD8+ T cells sorted from blood. The TCR originated in a man in his thirties or forties in good health. The CDR3 DNA follows: TGTGCCAGCAGCGTTACCGGGACAGGGGGCAATGAGCAGTTCTTC. This gives the protein CASSVTGTGGNEQFF.